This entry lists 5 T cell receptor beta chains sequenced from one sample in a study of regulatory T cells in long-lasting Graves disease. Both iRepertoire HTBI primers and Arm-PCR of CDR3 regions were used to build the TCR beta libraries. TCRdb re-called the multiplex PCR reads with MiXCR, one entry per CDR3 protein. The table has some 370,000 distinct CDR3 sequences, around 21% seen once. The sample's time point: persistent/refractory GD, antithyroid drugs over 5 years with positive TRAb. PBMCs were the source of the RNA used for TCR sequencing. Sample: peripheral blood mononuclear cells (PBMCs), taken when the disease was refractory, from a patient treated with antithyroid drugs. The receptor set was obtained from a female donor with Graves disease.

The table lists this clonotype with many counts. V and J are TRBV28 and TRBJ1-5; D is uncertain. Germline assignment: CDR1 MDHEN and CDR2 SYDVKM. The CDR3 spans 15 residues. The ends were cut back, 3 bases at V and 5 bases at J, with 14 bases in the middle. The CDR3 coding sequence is TGTGCCAGCAGTTTTGGCTCACGATTCGATCAGCCCCAGCATTTT. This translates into CASSFGSRFDQPQHF. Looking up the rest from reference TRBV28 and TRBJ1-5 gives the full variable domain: DVKVTQSSRYLVKRTGEKVFLECVQDMDHENMFWYRQDPGLGLRLIYFSYDVKMKEKGDIPEGYSVSREKKERFSLILESASTNQTSMYLCASSFGSRFDQPQHFGDGTRLSIL.

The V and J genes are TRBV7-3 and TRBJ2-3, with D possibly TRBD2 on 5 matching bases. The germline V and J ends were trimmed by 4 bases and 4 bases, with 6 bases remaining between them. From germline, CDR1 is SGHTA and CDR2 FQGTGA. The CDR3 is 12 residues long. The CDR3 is CASSSGSDTQYF. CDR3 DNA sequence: TGTGCCAGCAGCTCGGGGTCAGATACGCAGTATTTT.

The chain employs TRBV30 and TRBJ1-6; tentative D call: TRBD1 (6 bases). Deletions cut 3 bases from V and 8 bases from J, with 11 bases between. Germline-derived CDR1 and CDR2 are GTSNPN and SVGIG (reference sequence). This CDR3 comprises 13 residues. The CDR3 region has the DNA TGTGCCTGGAGCGACCGGACAGATTCACCCCTCCACTTT. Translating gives CAWSDRTDSPLHF.

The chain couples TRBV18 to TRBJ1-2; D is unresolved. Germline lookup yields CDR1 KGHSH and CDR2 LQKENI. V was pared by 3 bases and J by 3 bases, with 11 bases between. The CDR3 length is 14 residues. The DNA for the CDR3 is TGTGCCAGCTCACCGACCGCCGGAGACTATGGCTACACCTTC. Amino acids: CASSPTAGDYGYTF.

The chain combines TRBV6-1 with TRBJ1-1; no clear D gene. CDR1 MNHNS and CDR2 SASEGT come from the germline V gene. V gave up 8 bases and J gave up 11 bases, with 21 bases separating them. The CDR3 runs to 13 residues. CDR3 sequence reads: CASSRLDFLSAFF. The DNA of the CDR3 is TGTGCCAGCTCTAGGTTGGACTTCCTCTCGGCTTTCTTT.